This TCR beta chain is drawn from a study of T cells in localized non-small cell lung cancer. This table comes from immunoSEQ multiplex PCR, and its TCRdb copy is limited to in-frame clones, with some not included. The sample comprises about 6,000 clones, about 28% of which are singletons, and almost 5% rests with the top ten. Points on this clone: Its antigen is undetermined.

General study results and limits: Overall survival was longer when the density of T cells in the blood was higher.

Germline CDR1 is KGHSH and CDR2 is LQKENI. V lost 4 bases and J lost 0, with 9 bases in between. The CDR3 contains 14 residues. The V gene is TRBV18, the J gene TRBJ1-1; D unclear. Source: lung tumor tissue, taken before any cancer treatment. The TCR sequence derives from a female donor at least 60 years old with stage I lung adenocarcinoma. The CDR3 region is CASSLEGMNTEAFF. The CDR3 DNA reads TGTGCCAGCTCACTTGAGGGCATGAACACTGAAGCTTTCTTT.